This TCR beta chain was found in a study of OX40 agonist ivuxolimab in advanced cancers. Study summary: Patients were dosed intravenously with ivuxolimab at 0.01 to 10 mg/kg every 2 weeks. Patients achieving partial responses numbered three: one hepatocellular carcinoma case and two cutaneous melanoma cases. Previous treatment with anti-PD-1, anti-PD-L1 or anti-CTLA-4 therapy was allowed; 40% had received some.

This CDR3 is 18 amino acids long. Trimming took 3 bases from V and 10 from J; bases not matched to a gene: 18. CDR1 is ENHRY, CDR2 SYGVKD, per germline. Sequencing was performed with immunoSEQ multiplex PCR; in TCRdb, only in-frame clones are kept and a portion is missing. Among about 83,000 clones listed, just over 90% were seen once. Blood sampling took place at baseline, cycle 4 day 1, and cycle 7 day 1. The chain is built from TRBV10-3 and TRBJ1-4; 9 bases line up with TRBD1. The clonotype originates from an adult with an advanced solid tumor such as melanoma, head and neck, liver or kidney cancer. The source was CD4+ or CD8+ T cells sorted from blood, collected in a trial of the OX40 agonist ivuxolimab. CDR3 DNA sequence: TGTGCCATCAGTGACACAGGGGGCGGCGTGTTGGGTCAAGGAAAACTGTTTTTT. Translation: CAISDTGGGVLGQGKLFF.